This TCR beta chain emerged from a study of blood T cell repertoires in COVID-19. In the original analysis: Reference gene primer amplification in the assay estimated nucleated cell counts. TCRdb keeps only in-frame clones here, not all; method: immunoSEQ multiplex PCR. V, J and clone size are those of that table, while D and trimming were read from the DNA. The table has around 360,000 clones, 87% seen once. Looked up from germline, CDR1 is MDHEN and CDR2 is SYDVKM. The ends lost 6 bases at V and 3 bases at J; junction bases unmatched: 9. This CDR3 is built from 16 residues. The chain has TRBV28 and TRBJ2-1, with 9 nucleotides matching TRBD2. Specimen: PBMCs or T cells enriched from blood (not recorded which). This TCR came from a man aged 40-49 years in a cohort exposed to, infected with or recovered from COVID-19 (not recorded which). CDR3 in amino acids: CASSLISSGVYNEQFF. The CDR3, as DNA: TGTGCCAGCAGCCTGATCTCTAGCGGGGTCTACAATGAGCAGTTCTTC. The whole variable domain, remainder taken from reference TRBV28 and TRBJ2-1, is DVKVTQSSRYLVKRTGEKVFLECVQDMDHENMFWYRQDPGLGLRLIYFSYDVKMKEKGDIPEGYSVSREKKERFSLILESASTNQTSMYLCASSLISSGVYNEQFFGPGTRLTVL.